This T cell receptor beta chain was recovered during a study of blood T cell repertoires in COVID-19. In the study overall: COVID-19 samples from acute and convalescent phases originated in the United States, Italy and Spain.

Study processing details: Estimated nucleated cell counts came from reference gene primer amplification. Only in-frame clones appear in the TCRdb table, and some are missing; sequencing was by immunoSEQ multiplex PCR. The D gene and trimming were derived from the DNA, and the V and J assignments and clone size from that table. The table includes hundreds of thousands of clones, 75% to 90% detected once. This CDR3 is 13 amino acids long. Germline CDR1 is SNHLY and CDR2 is FYNNEI. The V end was cut by 7 bases, the J end by 4 bases, with 13 bases between. The chain employs TRBV2 and TRBJ1-2; D is unresolved. The source of this sequence is a woman in her thirties with active or convalescent COVID-19. Sequencing input: peripheral blood. This CDR3 reads CASTRAVGYGYTF. The DNA for the CDR3 is TGTGCCAGCACGAGGGCTGTGGGCTATGGCTACACCTTC.